The clone carrying this TCR beta chain was counted a single time. V shed 1 base and J 15 bases; nucleotides not matched to a gene: 6. The CDR3 length is 13 residues. Germline V gives CDR1 KGHDR, CDR2 SFDVKD. Some clones are missing from TCRdb's copy, which holds only in-frame ones; the method was immunoSEQ multiplex PCR. The table includes more than 200,000 clones, 80% to 85% detected once. These data belong to a study of blood T cell repertoires in COVID-19. The rearrangement joins TRBV24-1 to TRBJ1-5; 9 positions match TRBD1. The clonotype originates from a man in his 60s with acute or convalescent COVID-19. Sequencing input: peripheral blood. This CDR3 is CATSDFRDRALHF. CDR3 in DNA: TGTGCCACCAGTGATTTCCGGGACAGGGCGCTGCATTTT.